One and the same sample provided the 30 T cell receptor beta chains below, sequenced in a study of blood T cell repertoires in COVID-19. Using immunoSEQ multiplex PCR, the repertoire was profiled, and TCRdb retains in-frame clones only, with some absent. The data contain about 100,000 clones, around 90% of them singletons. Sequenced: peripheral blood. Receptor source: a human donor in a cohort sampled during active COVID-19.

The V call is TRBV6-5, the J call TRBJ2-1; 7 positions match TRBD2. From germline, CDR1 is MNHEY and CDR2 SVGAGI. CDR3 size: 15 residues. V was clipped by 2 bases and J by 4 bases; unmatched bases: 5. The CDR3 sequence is CASSYISGLYNEQFF. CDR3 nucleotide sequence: TGTGCCAGCAGTTACATTAGCGGGTTATACAATGAGCAGTTCTTC.

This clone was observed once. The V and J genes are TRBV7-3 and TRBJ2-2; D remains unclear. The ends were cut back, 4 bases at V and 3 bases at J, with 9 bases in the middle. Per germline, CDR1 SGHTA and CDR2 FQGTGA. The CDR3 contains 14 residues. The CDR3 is CASSSNRDTGELFF. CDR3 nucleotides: TGTGCCAGCAGCTCTAACCGGGACACCGGGGAGCTGTTTTTT.

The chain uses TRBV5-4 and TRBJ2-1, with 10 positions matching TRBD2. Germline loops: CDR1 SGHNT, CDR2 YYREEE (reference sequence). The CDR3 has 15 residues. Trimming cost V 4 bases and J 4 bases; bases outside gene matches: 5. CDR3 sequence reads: CASSPQLAGYNEQFF. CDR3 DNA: TGTGCCAGCAGCCCCCAACTAGCGGGGTACAATGAGCAGTTCTTC.

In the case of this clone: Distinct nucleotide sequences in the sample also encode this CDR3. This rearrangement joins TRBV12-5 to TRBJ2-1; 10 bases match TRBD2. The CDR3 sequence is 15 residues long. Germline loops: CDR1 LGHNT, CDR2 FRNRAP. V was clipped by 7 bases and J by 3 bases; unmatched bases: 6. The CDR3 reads CASAPIAGGYNEQFF. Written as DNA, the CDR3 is TGTGCTAGTGCCCCTATAGCGGGGGGCTACAATGAGCAGTTCTTC.

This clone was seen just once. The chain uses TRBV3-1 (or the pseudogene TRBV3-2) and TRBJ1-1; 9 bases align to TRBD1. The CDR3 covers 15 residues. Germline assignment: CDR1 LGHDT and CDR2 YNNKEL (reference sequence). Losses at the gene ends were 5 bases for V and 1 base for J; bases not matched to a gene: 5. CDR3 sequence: CASSTHRGRNTEAFF. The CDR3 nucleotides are TGTGCCAGCAGCACCCACAGGGGGCGGAACACTGAAGCTTTCTTT.

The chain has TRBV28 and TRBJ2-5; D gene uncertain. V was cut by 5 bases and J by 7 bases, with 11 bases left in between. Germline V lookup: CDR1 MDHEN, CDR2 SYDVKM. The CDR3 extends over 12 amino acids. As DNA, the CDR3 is TGTGCCAGCAGTCGCCTAATGGTGACCCAGTACTTC. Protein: CASSRLMVTQYF.

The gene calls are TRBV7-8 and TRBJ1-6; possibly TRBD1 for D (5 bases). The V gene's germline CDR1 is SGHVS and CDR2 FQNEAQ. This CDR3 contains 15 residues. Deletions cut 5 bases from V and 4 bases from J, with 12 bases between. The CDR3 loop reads CASSQRGVYNSPLHF. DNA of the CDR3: TGTGCCAGCAGCCAGCGGGGGGTTTATAATTCACCCCTCCACTTT. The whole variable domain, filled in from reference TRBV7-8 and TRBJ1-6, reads GAGVSQSPRYKVAKRGQDVALRCDPISGHVSLFWYQQALGQGPEFLTYFQNEAQLDKSGLPSDRFFAERPEGSVSTLKIQRTQQEDSAVYLCASSQRGVYNSPLHFGNGTRLTVT.

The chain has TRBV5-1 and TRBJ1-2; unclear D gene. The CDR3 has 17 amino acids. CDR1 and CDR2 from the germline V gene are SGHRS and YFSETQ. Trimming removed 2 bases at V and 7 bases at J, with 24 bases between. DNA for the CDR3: TGCGCCAGCAGCTTACCCGACAAGGCCTCCTCCGGCTTTGGCTACACCTTC. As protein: CASSLPDKASSGFGYTF.

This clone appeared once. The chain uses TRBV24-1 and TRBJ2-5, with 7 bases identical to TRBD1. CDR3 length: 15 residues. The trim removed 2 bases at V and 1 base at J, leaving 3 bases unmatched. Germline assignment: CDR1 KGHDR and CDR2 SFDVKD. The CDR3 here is CATSDSSGGQETQYF. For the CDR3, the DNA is TGTGCCACCAGTGATTCATCAGGGGGCCAAGAGACCCAGTACTTC.

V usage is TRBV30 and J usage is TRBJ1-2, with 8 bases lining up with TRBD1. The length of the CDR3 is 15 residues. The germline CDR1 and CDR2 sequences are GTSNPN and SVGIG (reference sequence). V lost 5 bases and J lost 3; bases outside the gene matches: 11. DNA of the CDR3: TGTGCCTGGGATGCCCCCAGGGGGCTGGACTATGGCTACACCTTC. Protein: CAWDAPRGLDYGYTF.

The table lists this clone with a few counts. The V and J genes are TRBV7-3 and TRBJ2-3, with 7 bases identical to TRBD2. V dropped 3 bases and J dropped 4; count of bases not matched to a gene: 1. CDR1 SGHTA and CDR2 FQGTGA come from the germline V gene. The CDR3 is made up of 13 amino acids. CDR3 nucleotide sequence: TGTGCCAGCAGCTTCGCGGGAGCAGATACGCAGTATTTT. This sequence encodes CASSFAGADTQYF.

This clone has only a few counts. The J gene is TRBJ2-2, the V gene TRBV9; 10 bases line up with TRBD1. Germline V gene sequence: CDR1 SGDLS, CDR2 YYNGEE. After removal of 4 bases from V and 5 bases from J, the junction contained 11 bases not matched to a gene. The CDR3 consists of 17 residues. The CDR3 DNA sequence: TGTGCCAGCAGCAATAGACCGGACAGGGGGTCGACCGGGGAGCTGTTTTTT. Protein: CASSNRPDRGSTGELFF.

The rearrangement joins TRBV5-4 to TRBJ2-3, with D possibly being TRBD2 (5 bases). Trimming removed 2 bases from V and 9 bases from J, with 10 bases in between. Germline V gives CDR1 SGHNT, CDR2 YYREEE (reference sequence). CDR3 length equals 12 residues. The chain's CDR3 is CASSFGGYTQYF. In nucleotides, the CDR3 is TGTGCCAGCAGCTTCGGCGGGTACACGCAGTATTTT.

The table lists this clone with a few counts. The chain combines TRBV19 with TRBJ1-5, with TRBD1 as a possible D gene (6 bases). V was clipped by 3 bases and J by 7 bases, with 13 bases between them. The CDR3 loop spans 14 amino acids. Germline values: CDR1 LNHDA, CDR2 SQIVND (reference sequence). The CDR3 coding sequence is TGTGCCAGTAGTATTGAGGGGGTTAGGCAGCCCCAGCATTTT. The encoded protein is CASSIEGVRQPQHF.

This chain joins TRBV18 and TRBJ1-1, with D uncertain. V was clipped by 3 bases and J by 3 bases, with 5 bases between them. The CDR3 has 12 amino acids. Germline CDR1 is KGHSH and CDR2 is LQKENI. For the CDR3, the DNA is TGTGCCAGCTCACCCGTCGACACTGAAGCTTTCTTT. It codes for CASSPVDTEAFF. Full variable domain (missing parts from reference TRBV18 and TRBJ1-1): NAGVMQNPRHLVRRRGQEARLRCSPMKGHSHVYWYRQLPEEGLKFMVYLQKENIIDESGMPKERFSAEFPKEGPSILRIQQVVRGDSAAYFCASSPVDTEAFFGQGTRLTVV.

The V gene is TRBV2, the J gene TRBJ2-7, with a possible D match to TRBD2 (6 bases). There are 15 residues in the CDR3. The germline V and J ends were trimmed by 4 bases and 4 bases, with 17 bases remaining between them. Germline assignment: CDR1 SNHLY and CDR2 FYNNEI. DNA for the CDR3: TGTGCCAGCAGTGGAAGTCCTCGGAGGGGTTACGAGCAGTACTTC. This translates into CASSGSPRRGYEQYF.

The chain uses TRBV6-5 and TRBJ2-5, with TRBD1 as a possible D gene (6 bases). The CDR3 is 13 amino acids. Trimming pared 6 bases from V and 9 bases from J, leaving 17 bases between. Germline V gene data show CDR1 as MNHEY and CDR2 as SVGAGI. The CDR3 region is CASSRDSQGSQYF. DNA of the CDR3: TGTGCCAGCAGCAGAGACAGTCAGGGGTCCCAGTACTTC.

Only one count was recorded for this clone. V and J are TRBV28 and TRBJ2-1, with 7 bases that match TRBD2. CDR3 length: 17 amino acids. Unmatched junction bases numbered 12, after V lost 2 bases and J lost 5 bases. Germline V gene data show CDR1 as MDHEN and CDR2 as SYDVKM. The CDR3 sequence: CASSLGGEGRRNNEQFF. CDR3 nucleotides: TGTGCCAGCAGTTTAGGCGGGGAGGGCAGAAGAAACAATGAGCAGTTCTTC.

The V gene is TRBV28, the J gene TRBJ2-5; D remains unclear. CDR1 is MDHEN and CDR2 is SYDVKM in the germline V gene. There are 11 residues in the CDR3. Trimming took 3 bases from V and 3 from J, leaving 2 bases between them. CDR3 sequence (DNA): TGTGCCAGCAGTTTTAAAGAGACCCAGTACTTC. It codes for CASSFKETQYF.

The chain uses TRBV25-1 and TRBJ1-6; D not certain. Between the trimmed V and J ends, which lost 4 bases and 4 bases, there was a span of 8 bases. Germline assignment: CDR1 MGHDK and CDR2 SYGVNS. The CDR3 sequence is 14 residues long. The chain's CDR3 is CASSGEQYNSPLHF. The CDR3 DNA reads TGTGCCAGCAGTGGTGAACAGTATAATTCACCCCTCCACTTT. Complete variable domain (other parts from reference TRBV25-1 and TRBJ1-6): EADIYQTPRYLVIGTGKKITLECSQTMGHDKMYWYQQDPGMELHLIHYSYGVNSTEKGDLSSESTVSRIRTEHFPLTLESARPSHTSQYLCASSGEQYNSPLHFGNGTRLTVT.

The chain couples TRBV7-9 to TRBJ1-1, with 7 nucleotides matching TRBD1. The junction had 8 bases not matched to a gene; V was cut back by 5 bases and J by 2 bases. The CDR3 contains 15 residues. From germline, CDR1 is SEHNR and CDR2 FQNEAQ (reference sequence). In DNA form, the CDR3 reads TGTGCCAGCAGCCGCGACAGGGTGGATAACACTGAAGCTTTCTTT. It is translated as CASSRDRVDNTEAFF. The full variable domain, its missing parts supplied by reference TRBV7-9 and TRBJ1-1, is DTGVSQNPRHKITKRGQNVTFRCDPISEHNRLYWYRQTLGQGPEFLTYFQNEAQLEKSRLLSDRFSAERPKGSFSTLEIQRTEQGDSAMYLCASSRDRVDNTEAFFGQGTRLTVV.

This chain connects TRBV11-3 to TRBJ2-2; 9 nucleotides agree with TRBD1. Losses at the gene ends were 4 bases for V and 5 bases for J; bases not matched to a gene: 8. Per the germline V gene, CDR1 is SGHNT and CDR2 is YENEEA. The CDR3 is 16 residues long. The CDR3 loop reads CASSSRGTGKTGELFF. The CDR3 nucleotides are TGTGCCAGCAGCTCCCGAGGGACAGGGAAAACCGGGGAGCTGTTTTTT.

The CDR3 bases are TGTGCCAGTAGTGCAACTGCTGAAGCTTTCTTT. It encodes CASSATAEAFF. J is TRBJ1-1 and V is TRBV19; D remains ambiguous. The CDR3 contains 11 residues. Trimming removed 5 bases from V and 6 bases from J, with 7 bases in between. CDR1 is LNHDA and CDR2 is SQIVND in the germline V gene (reference sequence).

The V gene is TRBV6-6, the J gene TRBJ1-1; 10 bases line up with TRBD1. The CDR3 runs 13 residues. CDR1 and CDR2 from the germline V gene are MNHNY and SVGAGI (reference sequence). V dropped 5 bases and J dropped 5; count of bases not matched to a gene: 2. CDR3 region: CASSRQGATEAFF. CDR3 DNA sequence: TGTGCCAGCAGTCGACAGGGGGCAACTGAAGCTTTCTTT.

CDR3 in amino acids: CASSLNRGGRIGELFF. In DNA form, the CDR3 reads TGTGCCAGCAGCTTAAATCGGGGGGGCCGTATCGGGGAGCTGTTTTTT. This sequence joins TRBV7-9 and TRBJ2-2, with 8 positions matching TRBD2. CDR1 and CDR2 (germline): SEHNR, FQNEAQ (reference sequence). The length of the CDR3 is 16 residues. With 2 bases clipped from V and 7 bases from J, the junction kept 9 bases outside the gene matches.

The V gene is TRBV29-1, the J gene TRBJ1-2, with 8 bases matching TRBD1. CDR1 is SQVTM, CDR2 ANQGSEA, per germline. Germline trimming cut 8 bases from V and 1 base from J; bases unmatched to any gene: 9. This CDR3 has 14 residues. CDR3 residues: CSSSQGAGNYGYTF. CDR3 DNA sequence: TGCAGCTCATCGCAGGGGGCGGGTAACTATGGCTACACCTTC.

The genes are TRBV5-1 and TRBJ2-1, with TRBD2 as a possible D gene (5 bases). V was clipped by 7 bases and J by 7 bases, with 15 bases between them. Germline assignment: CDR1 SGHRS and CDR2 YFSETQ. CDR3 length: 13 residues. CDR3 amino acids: CASGGSARNEQFF. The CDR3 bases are TGCGCCAGCGGCGGGTCGGCCCGGAATGAGCAGTTCTTC.

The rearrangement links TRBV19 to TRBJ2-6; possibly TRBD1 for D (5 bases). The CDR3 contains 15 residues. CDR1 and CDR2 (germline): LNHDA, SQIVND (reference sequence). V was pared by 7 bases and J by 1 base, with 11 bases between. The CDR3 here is CASNPTASGANVLTF. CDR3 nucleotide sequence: TGTGCCAGTAATCCGACAGCTTCTGGGGCCAACGTCCTGACTTTC.

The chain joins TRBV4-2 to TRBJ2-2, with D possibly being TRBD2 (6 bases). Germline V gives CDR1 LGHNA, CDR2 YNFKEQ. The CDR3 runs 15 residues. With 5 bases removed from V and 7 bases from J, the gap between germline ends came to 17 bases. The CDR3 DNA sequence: TGTGCCAGCAGCGGGACTTCTGTAAGAATCGGGGAGCTGTTTTTT. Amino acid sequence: CASSGTSVRIGELFF.

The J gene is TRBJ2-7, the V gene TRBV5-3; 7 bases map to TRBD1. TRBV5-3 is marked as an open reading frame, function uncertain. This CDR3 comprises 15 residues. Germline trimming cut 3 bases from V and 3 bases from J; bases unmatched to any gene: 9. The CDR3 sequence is CARSWGQRRDYEQYF. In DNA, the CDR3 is TGTGCCAGAAGCTGGGGACAGCGTCGTGACTACGAGCAGTACTTC.